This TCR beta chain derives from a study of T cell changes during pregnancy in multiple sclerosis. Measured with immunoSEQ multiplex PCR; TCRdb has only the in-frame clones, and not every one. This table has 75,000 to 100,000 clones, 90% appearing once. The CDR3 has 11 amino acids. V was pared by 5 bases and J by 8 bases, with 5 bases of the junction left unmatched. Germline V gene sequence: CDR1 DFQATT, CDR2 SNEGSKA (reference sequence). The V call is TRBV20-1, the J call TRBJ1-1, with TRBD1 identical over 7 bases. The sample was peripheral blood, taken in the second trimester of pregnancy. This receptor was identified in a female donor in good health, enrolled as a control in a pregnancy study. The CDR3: CSAPWDREAFF. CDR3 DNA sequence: TGCAGTGCTCCTTGGGACAGAGAAGCTTTCTTT.